This T cell receptor (beta chain) was identified in a study of blood T cell repertoires in COVID-19. Study in general: Researchers got acute and convalescent COVID-19 samples from the United States, Italy and Spain.

Deletions cut 2 bases from V and 6 bases from J, with 13 bases between. The CDR3 loop spans 15 amino acids. Looked up from germline, CDR1 is SGHVS and CDR2 is FNYEAQ. This clone appeared once. Here immunoSEQ multiplex PCR was the method, and the copy in TCRdb shows in-frame clones only, minus some. Among 150,000 to 200,000 clones listed, approximately 79% were seen once. This receptor was taken from a woman aged 65 to 85 with acute or convalescent COVID-19. This sequence joins TRBV7-6 and TRBJ1-4; possibly TRBD1 for D (5 bases). Sequencing used peripheral blood. CDR3 region: CASSLRRGGDEKLFF. Here the CDR3 DNA reads TGTGCCAGCAGCTTAAGGAGGGGAGGGGATGAAAAACTGTTTTTT.